The clone carrying this T cell receptor beta chain was seen more than once but under ten times. What it binds is not known. The 5'RACE template-switching step produced TCR cDNA and added a universal primer site and UMIs. TCRdb reprocessed the 5' RACE reads with MiXCR, giving one entry per CDR3 protein. Of hundreds of thousands of distinct CDR3 sequences detected, 15% to 20% appear once; the ten largest clones hold 15% to 20%. The CDR3 runs 13 residues. Germline loops: CDR1 SEHNR, CDR2 FQNEAQ (reference sequence). Trimming left V 4 bases short and J 1 base short, with 7 bases between. The data belong to a study of T cells after yellow fever vaccination. Findings and caveats of the study: Although most clonotypes did not, a small share appeared in both CD4 and CD8 compartments.

The sequence was collected from a man aged 18 to 35 who received the YFV17D yellow fever vaccine. The specimen was PBMCs, collected before the yellow fever booster vaccination. The chain combines TRBV7-9 with TRBJ1-1; D is perhaps TRBD1 (6 bases). DNA for the CDR3: TGTGCCAGCAGCTGGGACAAGAACACTGAAGCTTTCTTT. This codes for CASSWDKNTEAFF. The whole variable domain, filled in from reference TRBV7-9 and TRBJ1-1, reads DTGVSQNPRHKITKRGQNVTFRCDPISEHNRLYWYRQTLGQGPEFLTYFQNEAQLEKSRLLSDRFSAERPKGSFSTLEIQRTEQGDSAMYLCASSWDKNTEAFFGQGTRLTVV.